This T cell receptor beta chain was profiled in a study of blood T cell repertoires in COVID-19 (TCRdb year 2020). Study-wide context: ImmuneRACE Cohort 3 recovered participants were defined by two consecutive negative NP/OP PCR tests, healthcare professional clearance, or symptom resolution. Samples from collaborators originated in the United States, Italy and Spain and spanned both the acute and convalescent phases of COVID-19. The prospective study material was composed of cDNA or gDNA derived from T cells, B-cell-depleted T cells, or PBMCs. The dataset comprised deeply sampled blood TCRbeta repertoires from subjects exposed to, actively infected with, or recovered from COVID-19. A freely available public database, intended as a resource for researchers studying the immune response to SARS-CoV-2, is where the repertoires were released. The samples were drawn from the first 160 participants of the ongoing ImmuneRACE study and from 1,254 subjects provided by 6 global collaborators. Sample metadata almost always included a de-identified subject ID, COVID-19 status, age in years and sex. Where available, HLA class I and class II types were taken from metadata supplied by the sample provider and were not determined by assay-based typing. What the research found in general, with its limitations: The amount of clinical and demographic metadata varied by source and participant and was provided uncurated.

TCRbeta CDR3 regions were amplified from genomic DNA by means of the immunoSEQ Assay, a bias-controlled multiplex PCR. Turning to the authors' computational methods: The number of nucleated cells in each sample was estimated from the amplification of reference gene primers within the assay. To quantify the absolute abundance of each unique TCRbeta CDR3 rearrangement, sequence reads were collapsed and filtered. For each sample, productive Simpson clonality was calculated as the square root of Simpson's diversity index over productive rearrangements. The source is immuneACCESS, and TCRdb retained only in-frame sequences with V and J called. Part of the clones is not carried over; for the studies checked, unresolved V genes explain less than half of this, and the remainder is unexplained. That table supplies the V and J calls and clone size; D and trimming were determined from the DNA. The sample profile shows 330,000 or so clones; about 90% of them were found once. 1.9% of the sample belongs to the ten largest clones.

In the prospective study, participants were roughly 18 to 89 years old, resided in 24 geographic areas of the United States, and were enrolled through a virtual design. In the prospective study, cohorts were assigned on the basis of participant-reported clinical history obtained from a screening survey and a study questionnaire. In the prospective study, whole blood, serum and a nasopharyngeal or oropharyngeal swab were collected from each participant by mobile phlebotomists. Participants in the prospective study had the option to provide additional blood draws and questionnaires over a roughly 2-month period. Blood samples from the prospective study were shipped frozen or at room temperature prior to DNA extraction. Relative to germline, V is 4 bases shorter and J is 9 bases shorter, with 23 bases between their ends. The CDR3 measures 15 amino acids from cysteine to phenylalanine. This entry keeps only the CDR3 DNA: 45 bases, framed from base 1. Per the germline V gene, SGDLS is the CDR1 and YYNGEE is the CDR2.

Of note for this clone: It lacks a known antigen. Base qualities are not provided; no much larger clone lies one nucleotide away.

Sequences were obtained from PBMCs or T cells enriched from blood (not recorded which). The receptor was isolated from a man between 40 and 49 years old in a cohort exposed to, infected with or recovered from COVID-19 (not recorded which). Here the chain combines TRBV9 and TRBJ2-7; the best D guess is TRBD1, with 5 bases matching. The CDR3 region: CASSPQAGTKTGQYF. DNA sequence: TGTGCCAGCAGCCCACAGGCTGGTACCAAAACAGGGCAGTACTTC.